The clone carrying this T cell receptor (beta chain) was seen just once. The study recruited people aged about 18 to 89 years across more than 20 US areas. Grouping used clinical history reported by participants in a survey and questionnaire. The data belong to a study of blood T cell repertoires in COVID-19. Profiled with immunoSEQ multiplex PCR; TCRdb holds only in-frame clones, not every one. Among under 400,000 clones listed, more than 70% were seen once. The sequence was obtained from a man aged 35 to 55 in a cohort exposed to, infected with or recovered from COVID-19 (not recorded which). Sequenced material: PBMCs or T cells enriched from blood (not recorded which).

The chain's CDR3 is CASSLGSGPYNEQFF. DNA for the CDR3: TGTGCCAGCAGCTTGGGTAGCGGTCCCTACAATGAGCAGTTCTTC. The rearrangement uses TRBV5-4 and TRBJ2-1, with D maybe TRBD2 (6 bases). Germline V gene data show CDR1 as SGHNT and CDR2 as YYREEE (reference sequence). V shed 0 bases and J shed 2 bases, with 9 bases lying between them. CDR3 length: 15 residues.